The T cell receptor (beta chain) under discussion was sequenced for a study of long-term antiretroviral therapy in people with HIV. Across the study: The 2015 immediate-ART recommendation was preceded by the earliest samples by about a decade. Study findings and constraints: Before ART, certain clones expanded, and these dominated the repertoire at all time points. Blood obtained between about 2004 and 2017 may reflect older ART regimens.

Researchers report immunoSEQ v3.0 was run at survey level. Generated by immunoSEQ multiplex PCR, the TCRdb table keeps only in-frame clones and is missing some. The table has 20,000 to 30,000 clones, 80% to 90% seen once. CDR1 is MRHNA and CDR2 is SNTAGT in the germline V gene. Between the trimmed V and J ends, which lost 4 bases and 10 bases, there was a span of 14 bases. CDR3 length: 13 amino acids. This clone was counted between two and nine times. Its cognate antigen is unknown. Sequencing used unsorted PBMCs, obtained 3 years after starting antiretroviral therapy. V usage is TRBV6-4 and J usage is TRBJ2-1; D ambiguous. The clonotype was recovered from a man between 18 and 35 years old with HIV. CDR3 nucleotides: TGTGCCAGCAGTGGAGAGGTAGGTGGAGAGCAGTTCTTC. Its protein product is CASSGEVGGEQFF.